This T cell receptor beta chain was captured in a study of cytomegalovirus exposure and HLA in healthy donors. General study results and limits: Beyond CMV serostatus, there was no information to go on about immune exposure. Previously analyzed data showed that most TCR beta V segments were productive at a frequency of about 90% or about 30%.

There are 16 residues in the CDR3. V lost 3 bases and J lost 0, with 15 bases in between. CDR1 and CDR2 from the germline V gene are SQVTM and ANQGSEA. The PCR was carried out with 60 Vbeta primers and 13 Jbeta primers. TCRdb's copy holds only in-frame clones and misses some; the assay was immunoSEQ multiplex PCR. The sample lists over 100,000 clones; around 57% were seen once. Whether this donor was CMV seropositive was not recorded. Comment on this clone: The antigen is undetermined.

The source is a human donor in good health. Sequencing was done on a sample of PBMCs. The rearrangement uses TRBV29-1 and TRBJ2-1; D might be TRBD1 (6 bases). The CDR3 loop reads CSVDTLDRSSYNEQFF. CDR3 nucleotides: TGCAGCGTTGACACGCTTGACAGGAGCTCCTACAATGAGCAGTTCTTC.